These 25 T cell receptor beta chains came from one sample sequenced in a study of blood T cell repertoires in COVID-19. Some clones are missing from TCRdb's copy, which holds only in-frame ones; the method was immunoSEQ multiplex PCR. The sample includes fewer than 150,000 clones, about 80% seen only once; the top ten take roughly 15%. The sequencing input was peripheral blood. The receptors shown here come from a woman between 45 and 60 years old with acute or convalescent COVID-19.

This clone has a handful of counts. This CDR3 is CASSTSRGDTEAFF. CDR3 in DNA: TGCGCCAGCAGCACCTCCAGGGGTGACACTGAAGCTTTCTTT. This chain connects TRBV5-1 to TRBJ1-1; tentative D call: TRBD1 (6 bases). Germline CDR1 and CDR2: SGHRS and YFSETQ. This CDR3 has 14 amino acids. The ends were cut back, 4 bases at V and 3 bases at J, with 13 bases in the middle.

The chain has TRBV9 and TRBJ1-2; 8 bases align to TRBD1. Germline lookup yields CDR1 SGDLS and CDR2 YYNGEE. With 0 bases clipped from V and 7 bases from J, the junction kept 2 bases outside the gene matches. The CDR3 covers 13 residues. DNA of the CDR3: TGTGCCAGCAGCGTAGCAGGGGGCCCTGGCTACACCTTC. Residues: CASSVAGGPGYTF.

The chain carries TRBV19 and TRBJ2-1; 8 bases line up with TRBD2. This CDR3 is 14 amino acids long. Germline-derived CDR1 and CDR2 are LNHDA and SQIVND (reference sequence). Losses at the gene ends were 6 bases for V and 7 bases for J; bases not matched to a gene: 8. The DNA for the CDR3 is TGTGCCAGTAGGCCGGGGGGGGGTTCAAATGAGCAGTTCTTC. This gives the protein CASRPGGGSNEQFF.

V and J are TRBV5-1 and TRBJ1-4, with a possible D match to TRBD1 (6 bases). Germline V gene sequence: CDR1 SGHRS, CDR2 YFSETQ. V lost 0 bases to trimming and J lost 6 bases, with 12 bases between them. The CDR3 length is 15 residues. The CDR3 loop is CASSLGPGVDEKLFF. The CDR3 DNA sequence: TGCGCCAGCAGCTTGGGACCAGGGGTTGATGAAAAACTGTTTTTT. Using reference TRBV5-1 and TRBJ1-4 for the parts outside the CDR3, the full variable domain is KAGVTQTPRYLIKTRGQQVTLSCSPISGHRSVSWYQQTPGQGLQFLFEYFSETQRNKGNFPGRFSGRQFSNSRSEMNVSTLELGDSALYLCASSLGPGVDEKLFFGSGTQLSVL.

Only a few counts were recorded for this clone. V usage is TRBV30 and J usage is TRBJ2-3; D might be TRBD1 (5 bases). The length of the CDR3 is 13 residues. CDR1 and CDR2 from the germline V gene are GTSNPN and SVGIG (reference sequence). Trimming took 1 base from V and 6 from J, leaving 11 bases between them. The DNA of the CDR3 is TGTGCCTGGAGTGAGGGGTACAGGGATACGCAGTATTTT. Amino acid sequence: CAWSEGYRDTQYF.

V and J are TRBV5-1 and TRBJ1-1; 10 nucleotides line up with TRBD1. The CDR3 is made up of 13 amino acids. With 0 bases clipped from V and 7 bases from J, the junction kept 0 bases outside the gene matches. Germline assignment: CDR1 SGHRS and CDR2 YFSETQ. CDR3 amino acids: CASSLGTGGEAFF. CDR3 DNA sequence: TGCGCCAGCAGCTTGGGGACAGGGGGTGAAGCTTTCTTT.

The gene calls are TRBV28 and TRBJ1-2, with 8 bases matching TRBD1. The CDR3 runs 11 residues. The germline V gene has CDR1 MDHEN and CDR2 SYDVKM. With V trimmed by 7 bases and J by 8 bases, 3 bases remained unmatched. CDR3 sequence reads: CASKSGGGYTF. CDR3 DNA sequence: TGTGCCAGCAAATCAGGGGGCGGCTACACCTTC.

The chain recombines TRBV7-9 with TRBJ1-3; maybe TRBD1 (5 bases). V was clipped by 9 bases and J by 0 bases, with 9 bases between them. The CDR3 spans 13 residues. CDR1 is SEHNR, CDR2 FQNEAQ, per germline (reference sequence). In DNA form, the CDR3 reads TGTGCCAGTAGGGACTTCTCTGGAAACACCATATATTTT. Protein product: CASRDFSGNTIYF.

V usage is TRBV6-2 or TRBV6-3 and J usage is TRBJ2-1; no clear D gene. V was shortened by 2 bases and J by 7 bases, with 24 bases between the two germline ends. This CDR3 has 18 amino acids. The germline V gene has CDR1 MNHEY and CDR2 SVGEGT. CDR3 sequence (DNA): TGTGCCAGCAGTTACGAACCCGGAACTACTCAACTCGTGAATGAGCAGTTCTTC. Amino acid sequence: CASSYEPGTTQLVNEQFF.

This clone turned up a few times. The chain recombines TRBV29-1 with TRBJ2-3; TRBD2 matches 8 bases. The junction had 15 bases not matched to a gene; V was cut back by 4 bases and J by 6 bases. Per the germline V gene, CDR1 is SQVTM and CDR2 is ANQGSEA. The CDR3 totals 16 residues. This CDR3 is CSVGGGGGGLRDTQYF. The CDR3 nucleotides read TGCAGCGTTGGGGGCGGCGGCGGGGGGCTACGGGATACGCAGTATTTT.

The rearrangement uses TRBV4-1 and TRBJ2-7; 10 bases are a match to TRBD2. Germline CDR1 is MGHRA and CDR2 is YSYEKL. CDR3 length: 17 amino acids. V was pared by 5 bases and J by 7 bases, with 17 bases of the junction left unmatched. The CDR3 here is CASSIRTLAGVRGEQYF. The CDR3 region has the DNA TGCGCCAGCAGCATCCGAACCCTAGCGGGGGTTCGAGGAGAGCAGTACTTC.

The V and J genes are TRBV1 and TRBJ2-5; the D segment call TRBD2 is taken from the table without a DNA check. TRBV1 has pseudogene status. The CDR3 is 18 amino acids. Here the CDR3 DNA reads TGCACCAGCAAAACCCAAGGGACTAGCGGGGGGGCCCAAGAGACCCAGTACTTC. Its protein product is CTSKTQGTSGGAQETQYF.

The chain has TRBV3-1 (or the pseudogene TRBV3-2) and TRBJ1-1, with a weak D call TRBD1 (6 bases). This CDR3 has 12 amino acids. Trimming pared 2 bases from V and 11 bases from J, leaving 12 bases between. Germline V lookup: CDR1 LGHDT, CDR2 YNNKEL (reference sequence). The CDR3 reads CASSQRGGDAFF. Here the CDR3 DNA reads TGTGCCAGCAGCCAACGTGGGGGCGATGCTTTCTTT.

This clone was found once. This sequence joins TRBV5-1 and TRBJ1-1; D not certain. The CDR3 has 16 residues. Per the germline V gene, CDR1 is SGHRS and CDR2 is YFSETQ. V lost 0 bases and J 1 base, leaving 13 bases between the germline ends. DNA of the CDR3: TGCGCCAGCAGCTTGGACGGCGGGTATAGGAACACTGAAGCTTTCTTT. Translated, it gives CASSLDGGYRNTEAFF. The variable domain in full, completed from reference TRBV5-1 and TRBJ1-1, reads KAGVTQTPRYLIKTRGQQVTLSCSPISGHRSVSWYQQTPGQGLQFLFEYFSETQRNKGNFPGRFSGRQFSNSRSEMNVSTLELGDSALYLCASSLDGGYRNTEAFFGQGTRLTVV.

CDR3 loop: CASSPDRGDTQYF. DNA of the CDR3: TGTGCCAGCTCACCGGACAGGGGGGATACGCAGTATTTT. V is TRBV18 and J is TRBJ2-3; 10 positions agree with TRBD1. CDR3 length: 13 amino acids. Germline-derived CDR1 and CDR2 are KGHSH and LQKENI. The V segment lost 3 bases and the J segment 6 bases; nucleotides outside the gene matches: 0.

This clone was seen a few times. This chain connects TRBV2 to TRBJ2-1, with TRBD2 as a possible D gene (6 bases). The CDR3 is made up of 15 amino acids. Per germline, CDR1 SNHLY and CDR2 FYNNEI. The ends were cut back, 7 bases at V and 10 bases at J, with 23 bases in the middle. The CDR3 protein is CASKIAGGLHQEQFF. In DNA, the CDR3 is TGTGCCAGCAAAATAGCCGGGGGACTCCATCAAGAGCAGTTCTTC.

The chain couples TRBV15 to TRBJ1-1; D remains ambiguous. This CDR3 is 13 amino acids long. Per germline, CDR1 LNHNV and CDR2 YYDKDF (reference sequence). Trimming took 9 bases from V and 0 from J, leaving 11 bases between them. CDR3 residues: CATRAGLNTEAFF. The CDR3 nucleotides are TGTGCCACGAGGGCAGGCTTGAACACTGAAGCTTTCTTT.

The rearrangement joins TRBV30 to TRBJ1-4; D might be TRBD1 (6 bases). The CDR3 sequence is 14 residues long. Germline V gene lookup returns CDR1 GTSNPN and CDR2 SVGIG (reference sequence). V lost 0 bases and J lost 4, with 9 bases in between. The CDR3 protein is CAWSVTGLNEKLFF. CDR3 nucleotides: TGTGCCTGGAGTGTAACAGGGCTTAATGAAAAACTGTTTTTT. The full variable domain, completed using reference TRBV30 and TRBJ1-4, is SQTIHQWPATLVQPVGSPLSLECTVEGTSNPNLYWYRQAAGRGLQLLFYSVGIGQISSEVPQNLSASRPQDRQFILSSKKLLLSDSGFYLCAWSVTGLNEKLFFGSGTQLSVL.

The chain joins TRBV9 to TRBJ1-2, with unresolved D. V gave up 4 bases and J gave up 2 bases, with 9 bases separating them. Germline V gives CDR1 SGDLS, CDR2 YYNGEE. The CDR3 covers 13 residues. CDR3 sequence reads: CASSPRENYGYTF. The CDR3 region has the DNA TGTGCCAGCAGCCCCCGTGAGAACTATGGCTACACCTTC.

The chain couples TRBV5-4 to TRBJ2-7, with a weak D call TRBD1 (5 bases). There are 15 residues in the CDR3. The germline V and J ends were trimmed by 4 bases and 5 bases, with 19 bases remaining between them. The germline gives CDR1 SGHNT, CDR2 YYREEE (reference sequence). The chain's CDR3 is CASSILQGNVHEQYF. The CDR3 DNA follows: TGTGCCAGCAGCATACTCCAGGGTAACGTCCACGAGCAGTACTTC. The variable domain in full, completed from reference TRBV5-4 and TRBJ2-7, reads ETGVTQSPTHLIKTRGQQVTLRCSSQSGHNTVSWYQQALGQGPQFIFQYYREEENGRGNFPPRFSGLQFPNYSSELNVNALELDDSALYLCASSILQGNVHEQYFGPGTRLTVT.

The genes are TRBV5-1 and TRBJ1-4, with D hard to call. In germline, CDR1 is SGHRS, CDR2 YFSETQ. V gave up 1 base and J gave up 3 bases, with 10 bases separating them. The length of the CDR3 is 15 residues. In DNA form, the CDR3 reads TGCGCCAGCAGCTTGTCCGTGGCTGCTAATGAAAAACTGTTTTTT. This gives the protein CASSLSVAANEKLFF.

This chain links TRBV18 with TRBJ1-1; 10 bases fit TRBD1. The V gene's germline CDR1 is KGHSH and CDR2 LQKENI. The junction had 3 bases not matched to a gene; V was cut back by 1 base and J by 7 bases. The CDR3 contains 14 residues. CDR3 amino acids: CASSPQGTGVEAFF. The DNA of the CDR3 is TGTGCCAGCTCACCACAGGGGACAGGGGTTGAAGCTTTCTTT.

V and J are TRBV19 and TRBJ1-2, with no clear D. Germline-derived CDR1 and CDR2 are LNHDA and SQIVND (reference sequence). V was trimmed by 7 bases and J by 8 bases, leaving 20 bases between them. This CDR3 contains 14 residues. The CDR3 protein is CASTTGYDFVGYTF. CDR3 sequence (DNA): TGTGCCAGTACCACTGGATACGACTTTGTAGGCTACACCTTC.

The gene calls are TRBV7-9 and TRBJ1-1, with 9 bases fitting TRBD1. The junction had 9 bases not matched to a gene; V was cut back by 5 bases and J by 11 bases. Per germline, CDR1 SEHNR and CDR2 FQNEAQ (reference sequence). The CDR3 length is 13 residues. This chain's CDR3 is CASSLGQGREAFF. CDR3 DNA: TGTGCCAGCAGCCTCGGACAGGGGAGAGAGGCTTTCTTT.

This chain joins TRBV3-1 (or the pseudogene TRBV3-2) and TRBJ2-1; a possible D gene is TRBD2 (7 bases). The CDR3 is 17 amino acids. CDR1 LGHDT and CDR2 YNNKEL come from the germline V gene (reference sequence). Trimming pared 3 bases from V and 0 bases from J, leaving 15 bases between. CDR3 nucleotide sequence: TGTGCCAGCAGCCAGCTAGGCGGGGGCAACTCCTACAATGAGCAGTTCTTC. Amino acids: CASSQLGGGNSYNEQFF.